Sequencing of this TCR beta chain was carried out in a study of blood T cells in healthy people across ages. Study details: Template switching captured about one barcoded beta molecule per two T cells. General observations from the study: Both naive CD4+ cell counts and diversity were greater in long-lived donors than in aged donors.

In the case of this clonotype: Its antigen is still unknown.

Through a sample-barcoded 5' primer and a J-beta primer mix, a second PCR was run for about 6 to 12 cycles. A template-switch adaptor with 12 random nucleotides tagged each cDNA molecule. The study obtained at least 3 million CDR3-containing paired-end reads from every sample. TCRdb re-called the 5' RACE reads through MiXCR, storing one row per CDR3 protein. The sample carries almost 800,000 distinct CDR3 sequences, about 62% recorded once. V was cut by 5 bases and J by 1 base, with 12 bases left in between. The CDR3 is made up of 13 amino acids. CDR1 is GTSNPN and CDR2 is SVGIG in the germline V gene (reference sequence).

The clonotype comes from a man between 25 and 39 years old in good health. Sequencing was carried out using blood. The chain employs TRBV30 and TRBJ2-7; D is perhaps TRBD2 (5 bases). CDR3 nucleotide sequence: TGTGCCTGGGGAGGTATGGGGTCCTACGAGCAGTACTTC. Translation gives CAWGGMGSYEQYF.